A selection of T cell receptor beta chains follows, all from one sample in a study of Tregs in tolerant kidney transplant recipients. The data were produced by immunoSEQ multiplex PCR, yet TCRdb's version contains in-frame clones alone and is incomplete. The sample carries around 78,000 clones, around 93% recorded once. The sequenced sample was Tregs from blood, obtained before the transplant. These receptors were collected from a human donor who received a combined kidney and bone marrow transplant. CDR3s include the opening cysteine and the closing phenylalanine or tryptophan.

>TRBJ1-2|TRBV2
CASSEMGYGYTF
>TRBJ1-4|TRBV4-2
CASTTGDNEKLFF
>TRBJ2-4|TRBV13
CASSLRHLGGSNWLAKNIQYF
>TRBJ2-3|TRBV19
CASSRDEGDTQYF
>TRBJ2-7|TRBV11-3
CASSPTAGSYEQYF
>TRBJ1-5|TRBV28
CASRRTGGNQPQHF
>TRBJ2-5|TRBV2
CASSEGDHGETQYF
>TRBJ2-1|TRBV5-1
CASSLYGGSYNEQFF
>TRBJ2-5|TRBV28
CASSLKSGLGGGETQYF
>TRBJ2-1|TRBV18
CASSPRDKSSYNEQFF
>TRBJ2-2|TRBV29-1
CSVDPGNTGELFF
>TRBJ2-1|TRBV19
CASRKGNEQFF